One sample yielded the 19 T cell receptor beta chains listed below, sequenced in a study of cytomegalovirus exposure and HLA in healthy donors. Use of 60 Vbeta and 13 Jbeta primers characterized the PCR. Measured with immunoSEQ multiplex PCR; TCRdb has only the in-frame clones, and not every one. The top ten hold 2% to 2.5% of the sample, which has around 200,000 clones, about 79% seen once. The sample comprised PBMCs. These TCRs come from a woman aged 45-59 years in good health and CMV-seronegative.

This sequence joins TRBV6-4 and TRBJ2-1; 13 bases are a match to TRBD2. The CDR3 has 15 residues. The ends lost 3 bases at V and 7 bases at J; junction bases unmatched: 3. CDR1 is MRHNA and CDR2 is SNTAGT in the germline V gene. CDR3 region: CASSDRGLAGNEQFF. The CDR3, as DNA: TGTGCCAGCAGTGATAGGGGACTAGCGGGGAATGAGCAGTTCTTC.

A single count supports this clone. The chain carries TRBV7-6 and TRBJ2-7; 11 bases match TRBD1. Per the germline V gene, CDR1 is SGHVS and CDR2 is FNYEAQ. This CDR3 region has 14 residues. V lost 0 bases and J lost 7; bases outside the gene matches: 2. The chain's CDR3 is CASSLAGQGGEQYF. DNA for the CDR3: TGTGCCAGCAGCTTAGCGGGACAGGGGGGGGAGCAGTACTTC.

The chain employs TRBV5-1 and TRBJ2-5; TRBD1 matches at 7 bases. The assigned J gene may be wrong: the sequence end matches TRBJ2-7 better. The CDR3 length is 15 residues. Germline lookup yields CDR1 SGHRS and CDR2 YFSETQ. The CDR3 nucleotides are TGCGCCAGCAGCTCACGGGACAGCTTCTCCTACGAGCAGTACTTC. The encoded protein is CASSSRDSFSYEQYF.

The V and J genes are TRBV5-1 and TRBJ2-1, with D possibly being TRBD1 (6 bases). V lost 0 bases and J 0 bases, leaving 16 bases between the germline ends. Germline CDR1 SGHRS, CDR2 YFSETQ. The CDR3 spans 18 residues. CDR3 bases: TGCGCCAGCAGCTTGGGGGGGCTGCGGCCCAGCTCCTACAATGAGCAGTTCTTC. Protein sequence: CASSLGGLRPSSYNEQFF.

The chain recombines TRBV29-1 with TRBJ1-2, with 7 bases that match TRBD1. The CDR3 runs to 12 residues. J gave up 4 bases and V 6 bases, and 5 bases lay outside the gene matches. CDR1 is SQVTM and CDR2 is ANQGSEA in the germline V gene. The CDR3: CSVGDSSYGYTF. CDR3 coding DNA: TGCAGCGTAGGGGACAGCAGCTATGGCTACACCTTC. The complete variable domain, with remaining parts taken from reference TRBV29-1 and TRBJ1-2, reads SAVISQKPSRDICQRGTSLTIQCQVDSQVTMMFWYRQQPGQSLTLIATANQGSEATYESGFVIDKFPISRPNLTFSTLTVSNMSPEDSSIYLCSVGDSSYGYTFGSGTRLTVV.

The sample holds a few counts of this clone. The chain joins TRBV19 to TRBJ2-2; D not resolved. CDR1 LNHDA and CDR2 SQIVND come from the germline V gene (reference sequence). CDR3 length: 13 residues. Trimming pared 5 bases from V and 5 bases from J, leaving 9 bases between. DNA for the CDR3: TGTGCCAGTAGTCCTTGGCTGACCGGGGAGCTGTTTTTT. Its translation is CASSPWLTGELFF.

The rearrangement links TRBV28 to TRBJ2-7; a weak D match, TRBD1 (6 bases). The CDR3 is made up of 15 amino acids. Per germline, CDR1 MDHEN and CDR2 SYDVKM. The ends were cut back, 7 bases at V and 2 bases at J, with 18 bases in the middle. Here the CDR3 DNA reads TGTGCCAGCACTCCTCCCCTGTCAGGGGCCTACGAGCAGTACTTC. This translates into CASTPPLSGAYEQYF.

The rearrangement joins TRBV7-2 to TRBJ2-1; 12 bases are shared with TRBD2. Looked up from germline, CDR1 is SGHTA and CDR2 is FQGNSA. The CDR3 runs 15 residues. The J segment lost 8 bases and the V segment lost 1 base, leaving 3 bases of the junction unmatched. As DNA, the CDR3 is TGTGCCAGCAGCTTAGGGCTAGCGGGGGGGGATGAGCAGTTCTTC. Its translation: CASSLGLAGGDEQFF.

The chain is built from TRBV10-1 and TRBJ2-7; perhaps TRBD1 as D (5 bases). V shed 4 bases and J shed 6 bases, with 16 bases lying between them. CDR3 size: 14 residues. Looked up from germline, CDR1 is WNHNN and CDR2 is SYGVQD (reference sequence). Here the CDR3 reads CASSAIGRAGEQYF. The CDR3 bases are TGCGCCAGCAGTGCTATCGGCAGGGCCGGCGAGCAGTACTTC.

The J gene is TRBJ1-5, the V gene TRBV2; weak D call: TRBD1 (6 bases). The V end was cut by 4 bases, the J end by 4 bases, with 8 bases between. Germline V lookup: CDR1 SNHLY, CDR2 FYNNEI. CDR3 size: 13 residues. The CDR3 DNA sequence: TGTGCCAGCAGTGGGACAGAAAATCAGCCCCAGCATTTT. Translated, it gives CASSGTENQPQHF.

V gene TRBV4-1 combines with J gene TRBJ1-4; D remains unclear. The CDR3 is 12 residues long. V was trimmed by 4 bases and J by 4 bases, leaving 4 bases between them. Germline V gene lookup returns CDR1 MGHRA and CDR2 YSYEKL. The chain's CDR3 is CASSLVNEKLFF. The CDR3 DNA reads TGCGCCAGCAGCCTCGTTAATGAAAAACTGTTTTTT.

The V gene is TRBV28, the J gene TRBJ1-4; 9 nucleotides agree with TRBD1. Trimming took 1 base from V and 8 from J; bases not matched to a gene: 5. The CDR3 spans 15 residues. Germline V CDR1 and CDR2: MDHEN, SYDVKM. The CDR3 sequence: CASSLLGTGNEKLFF. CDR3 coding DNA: TGTGCCAGCAGTTTATTGGGGACAGGGAACGAAAAACTGTTTTTT.

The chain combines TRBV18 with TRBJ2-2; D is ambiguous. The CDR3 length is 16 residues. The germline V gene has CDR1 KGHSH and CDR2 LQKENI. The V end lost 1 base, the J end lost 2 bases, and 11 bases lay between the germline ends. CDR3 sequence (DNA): TGTGCCAGCTCACCACAGTTACAGAGTAACACCGGGGAGCTGTTTTTT. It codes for CASSPQLQSNTGELFF.

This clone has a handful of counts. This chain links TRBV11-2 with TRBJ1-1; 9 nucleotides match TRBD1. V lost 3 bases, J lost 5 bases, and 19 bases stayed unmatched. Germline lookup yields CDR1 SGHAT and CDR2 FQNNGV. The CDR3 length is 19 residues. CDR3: CASSFSRGGTGIKGTEAFF. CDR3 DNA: TGTGCCAGCAGCTTTAGTAGGGGGGGGACAGGGATTAAAGGAACTGAAGCTTTCTTT.

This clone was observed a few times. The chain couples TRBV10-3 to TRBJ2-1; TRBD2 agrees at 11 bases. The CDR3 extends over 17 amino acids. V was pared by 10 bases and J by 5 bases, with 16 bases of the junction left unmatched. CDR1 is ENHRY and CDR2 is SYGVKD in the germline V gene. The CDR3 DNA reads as TGTGCCACCGAACCAAATAGCGGGGGGGCCGAAAACAATGAGCAGTTCTTC. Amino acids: CATEPNSGGAENNEQFF.

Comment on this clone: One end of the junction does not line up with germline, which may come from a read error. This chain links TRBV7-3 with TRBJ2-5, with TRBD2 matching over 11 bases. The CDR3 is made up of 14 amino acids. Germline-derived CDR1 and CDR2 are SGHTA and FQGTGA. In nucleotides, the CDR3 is TGTGCCAGCAGCCGTAGCGGGAGGGGAGAGACCCGGTACTTC. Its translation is CASSRSGRGETRYF.

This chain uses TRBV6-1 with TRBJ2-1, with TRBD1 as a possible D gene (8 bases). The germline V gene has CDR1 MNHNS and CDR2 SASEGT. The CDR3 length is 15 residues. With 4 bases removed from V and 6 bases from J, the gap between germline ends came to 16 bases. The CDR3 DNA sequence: TGTGCCAGCAGTGTGGACAGGGTAGCGGGCAATGAGCAGTTCTTC. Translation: CASSVDRVAGNEQFF.

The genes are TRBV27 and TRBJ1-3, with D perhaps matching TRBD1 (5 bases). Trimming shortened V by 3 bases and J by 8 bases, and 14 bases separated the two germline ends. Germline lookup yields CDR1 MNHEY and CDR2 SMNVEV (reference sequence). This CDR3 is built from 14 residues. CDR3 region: CASSLRQGGHTIYF. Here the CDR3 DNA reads TGTGCCAGCAGTTTGAGGCAGGGAGGGCACACCATATATTTT.

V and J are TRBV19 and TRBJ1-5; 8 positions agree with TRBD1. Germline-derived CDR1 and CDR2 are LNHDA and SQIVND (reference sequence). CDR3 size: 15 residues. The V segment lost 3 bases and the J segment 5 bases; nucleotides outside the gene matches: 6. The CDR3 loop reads CASSMAQGGDQPQHF. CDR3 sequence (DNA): TGTGCCAGTAGTATGGCACAGGGGGGTGATCAGCCCCAGCATTTT.